This T cell receptor beta chain originates from a study of control samples from healthy donors and cancer patients. The assay was immunoSEQ multiplex PCR, and TCRdb's table has in-frame clones only and misses some. The sample includes about 110,000 clones, around nine tenths seen only once; the top ten take 4% to 5.5%. This clone was recorded once. The CDR3 sequence is 13 residues long. V shed 3 bases and J 8 bases; nucleotides not matched to a gene: 2. Germline loops: CDR1 SGHNT, CDR2 YYREEE (reference sequence). This rearrangement joins TRBV5-4 to TRBJ2-4, with 10 bases identical to TRBD2. Sequenced material: blood. This receptor was taken from a human donor in good health. The donor label of this sample is uncertain. Here the CDR3 DNA reads TGTGCCAGCAGCTCCGGGACTAGCGACATTCAGTACTTC. Its protein is CASSSGTSDIQYF.